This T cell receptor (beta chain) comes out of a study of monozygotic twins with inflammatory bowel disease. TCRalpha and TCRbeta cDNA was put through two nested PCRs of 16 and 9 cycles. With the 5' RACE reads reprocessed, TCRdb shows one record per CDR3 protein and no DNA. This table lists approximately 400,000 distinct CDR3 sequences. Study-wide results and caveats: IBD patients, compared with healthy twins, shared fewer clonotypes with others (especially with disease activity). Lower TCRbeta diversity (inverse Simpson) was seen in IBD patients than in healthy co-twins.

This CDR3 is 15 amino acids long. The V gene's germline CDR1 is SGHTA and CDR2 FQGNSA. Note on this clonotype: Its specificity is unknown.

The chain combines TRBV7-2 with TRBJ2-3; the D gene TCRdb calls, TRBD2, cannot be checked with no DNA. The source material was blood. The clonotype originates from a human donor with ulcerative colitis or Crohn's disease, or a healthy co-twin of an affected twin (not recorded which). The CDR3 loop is CASSLRRDRTDTQYF.